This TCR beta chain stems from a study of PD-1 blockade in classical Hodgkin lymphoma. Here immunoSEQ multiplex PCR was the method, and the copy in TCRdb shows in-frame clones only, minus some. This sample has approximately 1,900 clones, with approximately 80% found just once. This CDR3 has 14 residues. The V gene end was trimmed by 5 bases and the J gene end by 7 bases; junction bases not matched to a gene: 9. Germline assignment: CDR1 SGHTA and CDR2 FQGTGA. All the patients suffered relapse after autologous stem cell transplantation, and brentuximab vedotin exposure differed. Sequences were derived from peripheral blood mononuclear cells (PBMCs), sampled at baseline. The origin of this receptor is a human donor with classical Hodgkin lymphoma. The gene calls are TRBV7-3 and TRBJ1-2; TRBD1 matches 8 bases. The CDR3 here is CASSPDRGSVGYTF. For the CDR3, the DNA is TGTGCCAGCAGCCCCGACAGGGGTAGCGTTGGCTACACCTTC. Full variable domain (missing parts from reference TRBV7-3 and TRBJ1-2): GAGVSQTPSNKVTEKGKYVELRCDPISGHTALYWYRQSLGQGPEFLIYFQGTGAADDSGLPNDRFFAVRPEGSVSTLKIQRTERGDSAVYLCASSPDRGSVGYTFGSGTRLTVV.